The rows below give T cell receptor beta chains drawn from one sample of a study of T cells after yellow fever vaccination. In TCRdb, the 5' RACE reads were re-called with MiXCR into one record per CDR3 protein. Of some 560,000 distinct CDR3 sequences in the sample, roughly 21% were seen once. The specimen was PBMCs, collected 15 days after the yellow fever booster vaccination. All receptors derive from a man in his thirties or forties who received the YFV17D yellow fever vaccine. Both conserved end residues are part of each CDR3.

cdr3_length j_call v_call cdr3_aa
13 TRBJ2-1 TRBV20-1 CSVALSSYNEQFF
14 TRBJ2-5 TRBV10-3 CAISESGRGETQYF
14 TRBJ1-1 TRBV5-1 CASGRRAANTEAFF
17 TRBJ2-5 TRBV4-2 CASSQRQGGVGSETQYF
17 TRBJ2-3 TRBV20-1 CSAERLAGGPAGDTQYF
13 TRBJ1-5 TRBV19 CASSMGERQPQHF
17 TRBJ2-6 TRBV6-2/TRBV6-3 CASLLDRKYSGANVLTF
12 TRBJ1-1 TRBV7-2 CASTLWASEAFF
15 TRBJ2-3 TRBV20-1 CSARRLAYSTDTQYF
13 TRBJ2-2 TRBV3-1 CASSPEHTGELFF
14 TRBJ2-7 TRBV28 CASRIRLDSHEQYF
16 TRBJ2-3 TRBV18 CASSPSGQGSTDTQYF
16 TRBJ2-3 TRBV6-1 CASSPYDRAFADTQYF
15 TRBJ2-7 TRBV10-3 CAISPGTGPTYEQYF
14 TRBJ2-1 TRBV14 CASSQAGTGWEQFF
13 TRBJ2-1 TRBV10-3 CATTVAGYNEQFF
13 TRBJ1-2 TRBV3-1 CASSQLAHYGYTF
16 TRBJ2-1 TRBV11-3 CASSAGGTSSYNEQFF
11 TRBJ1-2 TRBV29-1 CSARGARGYTF
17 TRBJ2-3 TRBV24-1 CATSDSALAGSSDTQYF
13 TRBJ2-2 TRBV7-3 CASSLWESGELFF
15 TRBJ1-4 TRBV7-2 CASSPTRGGGEKLFF
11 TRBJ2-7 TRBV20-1 CSVQLSYEQYF
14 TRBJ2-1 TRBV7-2 CASSPYRRGGEQFF
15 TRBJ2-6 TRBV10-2 CASRIPVPGANVLTF
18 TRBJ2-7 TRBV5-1 CASSHTSGRNPSSYEQYF